This T cell receptor beta chain was identified during a study of T cell repertoires in cytomegalovirus infection. TCRdb processed the reads anew with MiXCR; each CDR3 protein has one entry. The data show about 320,000 distinct CDR3 sequences, 8% to 9.5% seen once. The sample holds many counts of this clonotype. V lost 6 bases and J lost 3, with 8 bases in between. The CDR3 loop spans 13 amino acids. The rearrangement links TRBV12-3 or TRBV12-4 to TRBJ2-2; D might be TRBD1 (6 bases). Sequenced: PBMCs. This sequence originates from a human donor in good health (CMV status not recorded). Some clones in this sample may be carry-over from other donors' samples. The CDR3 bases are TGTGCCAGCAGCAGGGGTTACACCGGGGAGCTGTTTTTT. Its translation is CASSRGYTGELFF.